Below, 10 T cell receptor beta chains from the same sample are listed, as sequenced in a study of graft-versus-host responses after intestinal transplantation. Clones were sequenced by immunoSEQ multiplex PCR, and TCRdb holds only the in-frame ones, with some missing. Counted here are over 75,000 clones, under 95% occurring once; the ten biggest clones make up approximately 0.07%. No antigens are known for them. The sequencing here drew on unstimulated CD8+ T cells sorted from spleen or lymph node cells, taken before transplant. The receptors originated from a human donor who was the organ donor for an intestinal transplant.

The chain combines TRBV11-3 with TRBJ2-2; unclear D gene. CDR3 length: 14 residues. The germline gives CDR1 SGHNT, CDR2 YENEEA. V shed 5 bases and J shed 6 bases, with 13 bases lying between them. CDR3 coding DNA: TGTGCCAGCAGCCCGATCAACACAGCCGGGGAGCTGTTTTTT. Its translation is CASSPINTAGELFF.

Of note for this clone: The same CDR3 also results from other DNA sequences found in this sample. This sequence joins TRBV29-1 and TRBJ1-2; D might be TRBD1 (5 bases). The ends were cut back, 2 bases at V and 4 bases at J, with 8 bases in the middle. CDR1 is SQVTM and CDR2 is ANQGSEA in the germline V gene. CDR3 length: 12 residues. CDR3 bases: TGCAGCGTTGAACAGGGATTCTATGGCTACACCTTC. This sequence encodes CSVEQGFYGYTF.

V gene TRBV27 combines with J gene TRBJ1-1, with unresolved D. The V and J ends lost 0 bases and 11 bases respectively, with 13 bases between them. This CDR3 has 13 amino acids. Germline V CDR1 and CDR2: MNHEY, SMNVEV (reference sequence). The CDR3 DNA reads as TGTGCCAGCAGTTTATCTCGGGGTAATGGGGCTTTCTTT. Protein: CASSLSRGNGAFF.

The V and J genes are TRBV7-8 and TRBJ2-1; unclear D gene. The CDR3 is 15 residues long. Trimming took off 1 base at V and 0 bases at J, with 7 bases between the two ends. Per the germline V gene, CDR1 is SGHVS and CDR2 is FQNEAQ. In DNA form, the CDR3 reads TGTGCCAGCAGCTTAGTTTGGAGCTCCTACAATGAGCAGTTCTTC. Translated, it gives CASSLVWSSYNEQFF. The variable domain in full, completed from reference TRBV7-8 and TRBJ2-1, reads GAGVSQSPRYKVAKRGQDVALRCDPISGHVSLFWYQQALGQGPEFLTYFQNEAQLDKSGLPSDRFFAERPEGSVSTLKIQRTQQEDSAVYLCASSLVWSSYNEQFFGPGTRLTVL.

J is TRBJ1-2 and V is TRBV18; 7 bases map to TRBD1. With V trimmed by 4 bases and J by 6 bases, 17 bases remained unmatched. The CDR3 runs 17 residues. The germline V gene has CDR1 KGHSH and CDR2 LQKENI. CDR3 amino acids: CASSLRPQTGRRDGYTF. The CDR3 region has the DNA TGTGCCAGCTCACTTAGGCCCCAGACAGGGCGGAGGGATGGCTACACCTTC. Full variable domain (remainder filled in from reference TRBV18 and TRBJ1-2): NAGVMQNPRHLVRRRGQEARLRCSPMKGHSHVYWYRQLPEEGLKFMVYLQKENIIDESGMPKERFSAEFPKEGPSILRIQQVVRGDSAAYFCASSLRPQTGRRDGYTFGSGTRLTVV.

The chain recombines TRBV13 with TRBJ2-7; tentatively, D is TRBD2 (6 bases). Trimming pared 2 bases from V and 6 bases from J, leaving 14 bases between. CDR3 size: 14 residues. Germline CDR1 PRHDT, CDR2 FYEKMQ (reference sequence). The CDR3, as DNA: TGTGCCAGCAGCTTATGGCCCGTGGGGGGCGAGCAGTACTTC. Translation: CASSLWPVGGEQYF.

This rearrangement joins TRBV7-8 to TRBJ1-1; D is perhaps TRBD1 (5 bases). The germline gives CDR1 SGHVS, CDR2 FQNEAQ. CDR3 length: 17 residues. The ends were cut back, 1 base at V and 3 bases at J, with 18 bases in the middle. The CDR3 nucleotides are TGTGCCAGCAGCTTAGAGGGAGTGAGGGCGGGGGACACTGAAGCTTTCTTT. It is translated as CASSLEGVRAGDTEAFF.

The CDR3 DNA follows: TGTGCCAGCAGCGTAGACCCCGGCGGGGCCCAGTACTTC. The encoded protein is CASSVDPGGAQYF. The V and J genes are TRBV9 and TRBJ2-5; perhaps TRBD2 as D (6 bases). The CDR3 contains 13 residues. The V end was cut by 0 bases, the J end by 9 bases, with 12 bases between. The germline V gene has CDR1 SGDLS and CDR2 YYNGEE.

V gene TRBV5-1 combines with J gene TRBJ2-3; 8 bases map to TRBD2. The ends lost 10 bases at V and 3 bases at J; junction bases unmatched: 10. Germline CDR1 reads SGHRS; CDR2 reads YFSETQ. The CDR3 totals 14 residues. The CDR3 here is CAEVGSGGTDTQYF. For the CDR3, the DNA is TGCGCCGAGGTGGGGAGCGGGGGTACAGATACGCAGTATTTT.

DNA of the CDR3: TGTGCCAGCAGTGGACTAGCAGTCTACGAGCAGTACTTC. Protein: CASSGLAVYEQYF. The V gene is TRBV5-6, the J gene TRBJ2-7; TRBD2 agrees at 8 bases. The V and J ends lost 5 bases and 3 bases, in that order; junction bases with no gene match: 4. CDR3 length equals 13 residues. The V gene's germline CDR1 is SGHDT and CDR2 YYEEEE.